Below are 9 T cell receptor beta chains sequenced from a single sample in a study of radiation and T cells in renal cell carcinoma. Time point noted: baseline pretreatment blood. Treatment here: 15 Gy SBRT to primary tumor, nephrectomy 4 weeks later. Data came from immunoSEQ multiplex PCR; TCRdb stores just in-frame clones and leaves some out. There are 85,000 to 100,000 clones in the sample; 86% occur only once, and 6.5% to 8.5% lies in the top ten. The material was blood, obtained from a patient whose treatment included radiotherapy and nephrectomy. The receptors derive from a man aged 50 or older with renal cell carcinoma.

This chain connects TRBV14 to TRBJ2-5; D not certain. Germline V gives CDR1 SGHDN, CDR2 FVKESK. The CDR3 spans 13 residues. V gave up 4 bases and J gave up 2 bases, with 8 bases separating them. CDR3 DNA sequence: TGTGCCAGCAGCCTGCTGGGTCAAGAGACCCAGTACTTC. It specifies CASSLLGQETQYF. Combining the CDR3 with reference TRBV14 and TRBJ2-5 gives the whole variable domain EAGVTQFPSHSVIEKGQTVTLRCDPISGHDNLYWYRRVMGKEIKFLLHFVKESKQDESGMPNNRFLAERTGGTYSTLKVQPAELEDSGVYFCASSLLGQETQYFGPGTRLLVL.

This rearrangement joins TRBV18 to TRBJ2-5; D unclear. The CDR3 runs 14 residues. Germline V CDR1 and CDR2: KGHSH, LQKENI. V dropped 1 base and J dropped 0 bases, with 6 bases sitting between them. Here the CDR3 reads CASSPRRNQETQYF. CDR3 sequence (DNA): TGTGCCAGCTCACCACGTCGTAACCAAGAGACCCAGTACTTC.

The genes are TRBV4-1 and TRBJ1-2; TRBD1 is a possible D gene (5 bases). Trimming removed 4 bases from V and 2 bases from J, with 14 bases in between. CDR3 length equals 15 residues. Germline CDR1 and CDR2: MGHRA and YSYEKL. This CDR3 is CASSLRAGGNYGYTF. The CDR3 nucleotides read TGCGCCAGCAGCCTACGGGCCGGGGGGAACTATGGCTACACCTTC.

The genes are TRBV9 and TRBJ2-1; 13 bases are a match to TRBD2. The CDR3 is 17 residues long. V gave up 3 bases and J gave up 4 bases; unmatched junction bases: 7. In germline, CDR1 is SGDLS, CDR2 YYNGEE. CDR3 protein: CASSGGLLAGGYNEQFF. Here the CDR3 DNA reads TGTGCCAGCAGCGGAGGCCTACTAGCGGGAGGGTACAATGAGCAGTTCTTC.

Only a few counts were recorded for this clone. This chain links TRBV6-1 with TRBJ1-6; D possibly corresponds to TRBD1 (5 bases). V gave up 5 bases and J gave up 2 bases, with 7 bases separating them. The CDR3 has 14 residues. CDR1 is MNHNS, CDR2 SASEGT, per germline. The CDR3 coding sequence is TGTGCCAGCAGTCCGGGACCCTATAATTCACCCCTCCACTTT. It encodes CASSPGPYNSPLHF.

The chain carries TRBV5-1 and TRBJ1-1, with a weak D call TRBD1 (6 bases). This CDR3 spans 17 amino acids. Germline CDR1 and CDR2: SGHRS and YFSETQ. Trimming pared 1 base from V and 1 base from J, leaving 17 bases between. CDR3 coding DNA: TGCGCCAGCAGCTTGATTCCGGGGGGCGCTCGGAACACTGAAGCTTTCTTT. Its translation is CASSLIPGGARNTEAFF.

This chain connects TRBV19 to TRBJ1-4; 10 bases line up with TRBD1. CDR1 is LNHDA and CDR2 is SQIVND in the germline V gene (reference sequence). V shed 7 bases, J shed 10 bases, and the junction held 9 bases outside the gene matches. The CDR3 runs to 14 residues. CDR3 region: CASTEDRGAAKLFF. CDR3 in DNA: TGTGCCAGTACTGAGGACAGGGGGGCGGCAAAACTGTTTTTT.

The CDR3 loop is CASTPGGTSTDTQYF. In DNA form, the CDR3 reads TGTGCCAGCACCCCTGGGGGGACTAGCACAGATACGCAGTATTTT. This chain links TRBV9 with TRBJ2-3, with D perhaps matching TRBD2 (6 bases). V lost 6 bases, J lost 0 bases, and 14 bases lay in between. This CDR3 region has 15 residues. The germline V gene encodes CDR1 SGDLS and CDR2 YYNGEE.

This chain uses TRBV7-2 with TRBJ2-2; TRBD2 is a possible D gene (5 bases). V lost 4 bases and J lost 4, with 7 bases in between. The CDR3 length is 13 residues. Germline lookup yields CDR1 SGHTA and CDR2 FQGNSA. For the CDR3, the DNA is TGTGCCAGCAGCTACGGGATCACCGGGGAGCTGTTTTTT. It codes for CASSYGITGELFF.